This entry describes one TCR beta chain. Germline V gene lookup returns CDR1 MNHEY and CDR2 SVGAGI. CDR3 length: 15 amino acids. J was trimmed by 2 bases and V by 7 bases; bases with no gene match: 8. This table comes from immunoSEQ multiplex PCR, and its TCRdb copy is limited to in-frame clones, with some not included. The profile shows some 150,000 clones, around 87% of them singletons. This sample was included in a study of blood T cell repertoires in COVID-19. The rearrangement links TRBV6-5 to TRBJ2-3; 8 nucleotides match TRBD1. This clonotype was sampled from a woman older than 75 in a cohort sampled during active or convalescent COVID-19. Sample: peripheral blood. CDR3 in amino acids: CASTRDRSFTDTQYF. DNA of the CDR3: TGTGCCAGCACAAGGGACAGGAGCTTCACAGATACGCAGTATTTT.